The next 2 T cell receptor beta chains were all read from a single sample in a study of cytomegalovirus exposure and HLA in healthy donors. A multiplex PCR was run with 60 Vbeta primers and 13 Jbeta primers. Sequencing was performed with immunoSEQ multiplex PCR; in TCRdb, only in-frame clones are kept and a portion is missing. Here the sample spans 180,000 or so clones, 78% being singletons. Sequenced: PBMCs. The receptor set was obtained from a female donor in good health and CMV-seronegative.

This chain links TRBV4-3 with TRBJ2-1; 13 bases are shared with TRBD2. Germline CDR1 reads LGHNA; CDR2 reads YSLEER. This CDR3 spans 19 amino acids. With V trimmed by 0 bases and J by 5 bases, 10 bases remained unmatched. CDR3: CASSQDATSGRLGDNEQFF. In DNA form, the CDR3 reads TGCGCCAGCAGCCAAGATGCGACTAGCGGGAGGTTGGGGGACAATGAGCAGTTCTTC.

This sequence joins TRBV7-8 and TRBJ2-5; 7 bases map to TRBD2. V dropped 1 base and J dropped 4; count of bases not matched to a gene: 3. The CDR3 covers 14 residues. Germline CDR1 SGHVS, CDR2 FQNEAQ. Here the CDR3 DNA reads TGTGCCAGCAGCTTAGGGGGCGGGGGAGAGACCCAGTACTTC. Translated: CASSLGGGGETQYF.